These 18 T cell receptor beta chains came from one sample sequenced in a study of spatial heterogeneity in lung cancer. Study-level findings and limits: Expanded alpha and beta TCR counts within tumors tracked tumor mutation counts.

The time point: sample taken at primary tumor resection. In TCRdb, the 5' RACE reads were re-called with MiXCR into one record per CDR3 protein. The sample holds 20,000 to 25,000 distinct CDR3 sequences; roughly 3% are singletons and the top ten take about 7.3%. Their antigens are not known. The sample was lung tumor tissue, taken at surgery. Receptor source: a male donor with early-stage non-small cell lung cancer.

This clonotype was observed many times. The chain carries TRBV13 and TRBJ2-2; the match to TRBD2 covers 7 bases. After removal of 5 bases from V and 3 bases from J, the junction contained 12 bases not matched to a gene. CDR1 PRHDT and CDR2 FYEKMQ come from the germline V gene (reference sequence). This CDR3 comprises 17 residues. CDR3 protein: CASSRGPVAGHTGELFF. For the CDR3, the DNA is TGTGCCAGCAGCCGAGGTCCTGTAGCGGGTCACACCGGGGAGCTGTTTTTT.

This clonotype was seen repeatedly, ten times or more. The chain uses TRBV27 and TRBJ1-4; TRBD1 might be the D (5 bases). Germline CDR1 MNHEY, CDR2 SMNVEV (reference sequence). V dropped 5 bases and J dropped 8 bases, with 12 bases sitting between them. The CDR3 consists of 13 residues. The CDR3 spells CASSAQGQEKLFF. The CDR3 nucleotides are TGTGCCAGCAGTGCTCAGGGCCAGGAAAAACTGTTTTTT.

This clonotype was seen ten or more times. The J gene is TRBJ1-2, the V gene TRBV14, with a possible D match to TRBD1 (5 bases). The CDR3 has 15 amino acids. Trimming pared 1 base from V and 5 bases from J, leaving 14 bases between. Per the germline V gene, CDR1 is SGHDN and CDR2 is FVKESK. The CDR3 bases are TGTGCCAGCAGCCAAGGTGGGACTTCTGGGTATGGCTACACCTTC. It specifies CASSQGGTSGYGYTF.

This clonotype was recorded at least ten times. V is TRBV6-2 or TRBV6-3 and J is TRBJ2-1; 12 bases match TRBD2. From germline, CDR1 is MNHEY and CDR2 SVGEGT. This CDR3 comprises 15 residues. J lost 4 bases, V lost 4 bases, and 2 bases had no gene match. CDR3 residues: CASSFGTSGYNEQFF. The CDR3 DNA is TGTGCCAGCAGTTTCGGGACTAGCGGGTACAATGAGCAGTTCTTC.

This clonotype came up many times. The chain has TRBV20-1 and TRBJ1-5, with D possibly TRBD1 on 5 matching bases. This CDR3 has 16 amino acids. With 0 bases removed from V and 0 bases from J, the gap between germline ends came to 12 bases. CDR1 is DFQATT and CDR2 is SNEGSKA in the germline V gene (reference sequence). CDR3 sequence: CSAREGGSFSNQPQHF. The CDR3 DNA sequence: TGCAGTGCTAGAGAGGGGGGGTCCTTTAGCAATCAGCCCCAGCATTTT.

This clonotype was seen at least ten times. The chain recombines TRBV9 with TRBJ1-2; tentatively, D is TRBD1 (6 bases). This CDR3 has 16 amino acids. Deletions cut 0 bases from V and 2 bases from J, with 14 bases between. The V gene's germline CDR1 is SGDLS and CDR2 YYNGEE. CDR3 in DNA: TGTGCCAGCAGCGTAGCAGGCAGGGGAGAGAACTATGGCTACACCTTC. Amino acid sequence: CASSVAGRGENYGYTF.

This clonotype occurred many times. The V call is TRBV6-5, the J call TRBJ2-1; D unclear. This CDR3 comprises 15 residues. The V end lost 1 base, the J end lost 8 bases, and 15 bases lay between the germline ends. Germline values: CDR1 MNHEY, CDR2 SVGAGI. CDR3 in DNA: TGTGCCAGCAGTTACTATAGCACCGCCAGCGATGAGCAGTTCTTC. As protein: CASSYYSTASDEQFF.

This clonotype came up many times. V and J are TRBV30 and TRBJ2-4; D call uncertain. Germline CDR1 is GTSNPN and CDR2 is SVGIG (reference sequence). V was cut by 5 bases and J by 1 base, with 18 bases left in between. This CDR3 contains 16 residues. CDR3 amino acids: CAWDKWALTAKNIQYF. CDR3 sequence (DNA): TGTGCCTGGGACAAATGGGCCCTCACGGCCAAAAACATTCAGTACTTC. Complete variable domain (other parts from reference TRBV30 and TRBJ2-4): SQTIHQWPATLVQPVGSPLSLECTVEGTSNPNLYWYRQAAGRGLQLLFYSVGIGQISSEVPQNLSASRPQDRQFILSSKKLLLSDSGFYLCAWDKWALTAKNIQYFGAGTRLSVL.

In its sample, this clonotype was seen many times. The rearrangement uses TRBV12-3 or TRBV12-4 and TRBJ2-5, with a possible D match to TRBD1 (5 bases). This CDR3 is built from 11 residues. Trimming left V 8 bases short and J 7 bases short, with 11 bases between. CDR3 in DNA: TGTGCCAGCGGGGCGGTGCGGACCCAGTACTTC. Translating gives CASGAVRTQYF.

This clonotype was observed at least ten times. The CDR3 DNA sequence: TGCGCCAGCAGCCAAACTAGCGGGGCGAGCTACGAGCAGTACTTC. It specifies CASSQTSGASYEQYF. The V gene is TRBV4-3, the J gene TRBJ2-7; 10 bases align to TRBD2. CDR1 is LGHNA, CDR2 YSLEER, per germline. This CDR3 is built from 15 residues. V lost 2 bases to trimming and J lost 3 bases; unmatched junction nucleotides: 4.

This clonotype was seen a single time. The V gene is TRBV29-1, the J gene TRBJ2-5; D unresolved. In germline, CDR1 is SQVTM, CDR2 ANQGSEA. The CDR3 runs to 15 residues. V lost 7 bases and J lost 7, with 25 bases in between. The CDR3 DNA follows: TGCAGCGCCATGATACCCTACCTTACAGCTCCGACCCAGTACTTC. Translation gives CSAMIPYLTAPTQYF. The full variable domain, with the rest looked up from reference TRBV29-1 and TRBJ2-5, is SAVISQKPSRDICQRGTSLTIQCQVDSQVTMMFWYRQQPGQSLTLIATANQGSEATYESGFVIDKFPISRPNLTFSTLTVSNMSPEDSSIYLCSAMIPYLTAPTQYFGPGTRLLVL.

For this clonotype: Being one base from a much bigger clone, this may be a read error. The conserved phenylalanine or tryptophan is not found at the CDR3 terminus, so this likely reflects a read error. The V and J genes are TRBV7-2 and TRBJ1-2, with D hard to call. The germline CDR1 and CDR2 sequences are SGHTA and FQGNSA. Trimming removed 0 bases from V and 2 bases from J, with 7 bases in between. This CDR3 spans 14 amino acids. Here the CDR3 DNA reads TGTGCCAGCAGCTTAGCCTTGGAGAACTATGGCTACACCTAC. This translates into CASSLALENYGYTY.

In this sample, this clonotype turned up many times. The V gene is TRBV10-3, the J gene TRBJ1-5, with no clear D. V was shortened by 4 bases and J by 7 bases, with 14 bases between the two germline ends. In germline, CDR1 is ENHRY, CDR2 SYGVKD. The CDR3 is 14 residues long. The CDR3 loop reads CAISGGPGGQPQHF. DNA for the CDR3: TGTGCCATCAGTGGAGGGCCAGGAGGACAGCCCCAGCATTTT.

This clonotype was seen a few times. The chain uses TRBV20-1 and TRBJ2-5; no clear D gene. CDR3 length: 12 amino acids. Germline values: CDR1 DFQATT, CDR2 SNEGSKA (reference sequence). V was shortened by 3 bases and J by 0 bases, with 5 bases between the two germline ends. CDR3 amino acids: CSASENQETQYF. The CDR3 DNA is TGCAGTGCTAGTGAAAACCAAGAGACCCAGTACTTC.

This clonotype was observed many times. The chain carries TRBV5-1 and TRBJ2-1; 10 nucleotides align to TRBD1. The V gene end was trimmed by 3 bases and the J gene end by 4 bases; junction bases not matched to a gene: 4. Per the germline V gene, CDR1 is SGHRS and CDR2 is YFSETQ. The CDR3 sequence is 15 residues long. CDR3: CASSSGGQGYNEQFF. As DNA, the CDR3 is TGCGCCAGCAGCTCCGGGGGACAGGGGTACAATGAGCAGTTCTTC.

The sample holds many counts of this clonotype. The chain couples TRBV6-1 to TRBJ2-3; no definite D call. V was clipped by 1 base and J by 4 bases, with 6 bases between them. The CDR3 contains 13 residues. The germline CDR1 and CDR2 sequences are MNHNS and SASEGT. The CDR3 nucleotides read TGTGCCAGCAGTGAAGTCCCTTCAGATACGCAGTATTTT. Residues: CASSEVPSDTQYF.

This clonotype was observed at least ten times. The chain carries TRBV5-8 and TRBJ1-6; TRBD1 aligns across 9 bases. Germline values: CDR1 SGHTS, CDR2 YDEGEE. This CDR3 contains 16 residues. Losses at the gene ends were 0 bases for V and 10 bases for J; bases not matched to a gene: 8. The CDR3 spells CASSLEYTGGNSPLHF. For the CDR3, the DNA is TGTGCCAGCAGCTTGGAGTATACAGGGGGCAACTCACCCCTCCACTTT.

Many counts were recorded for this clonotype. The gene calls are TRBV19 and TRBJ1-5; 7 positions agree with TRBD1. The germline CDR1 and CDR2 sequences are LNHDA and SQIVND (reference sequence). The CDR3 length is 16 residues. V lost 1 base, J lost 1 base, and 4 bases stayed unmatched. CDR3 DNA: TGTGCCAGTAGTATAGGTCTACAGGGGAGCAATCAGCCCCAGCATTTT. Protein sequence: CASSIGLQGSNQPQHF.